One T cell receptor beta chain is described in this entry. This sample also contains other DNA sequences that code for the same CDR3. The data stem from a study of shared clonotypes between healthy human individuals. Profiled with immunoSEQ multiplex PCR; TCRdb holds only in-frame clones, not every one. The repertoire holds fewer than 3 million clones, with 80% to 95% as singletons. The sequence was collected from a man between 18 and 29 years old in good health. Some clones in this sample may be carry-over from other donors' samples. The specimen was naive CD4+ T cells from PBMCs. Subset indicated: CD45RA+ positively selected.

DNA for the CDR3: TGTGCCAGCACCCCGGGACTAGCTTACAATGAGCAGTTCTTC. Protein: CASTPGLAYNEQFF. The chain couples TRBV7-2 to TRBJ2-1, with 9 bases matching TRBD2. In germline, CDR1 is SGHTA, CDR2 FQGNSA. This CDR3 contains 14 residues. V lost 7 bases to trimming and J lost 4 bases; unmatched junction nucleotides: 5.